This T cell receptor beta chain was identified in a study of blood T cell repertoires in COVID-19. Background on the study: COVID-19 samples collected from the United States, Italy and Spain covered acute and convalescent phases. The cDNA or gDNA used as material had been derived from T cells, B-cell-depleted T cells, or PBMCs.

V lost 5 bases to trimming and J lost 2 bases; unmatched junction nucleotides: 4. CDR1 and CDR2 (germline): SGHTA, FQGNSA. CDR3 size: 14 residues. Authors' data handling: It was from reference gene primer amplification that nucleated cell counts were estimated. Assay used: immunoSEQ multiplex PCR; TCRdb lists only in-frame clones, some missing. The V and J calls and clone size come from that table; D and trimming were worked out from the DNA. The data hold hundreds of thousands of clones, with almost 85% observed a single time. The chain recombines TRBV7-2 with TRBJ1-2; TRBD1 matches 8 bases. The specimen was peripheral blood. This receptor was obtained from a human donor in a cohort sampled during active COVID-19. CDR3 protein: CASSLQGANYGYTF. The DNA for the CDR3 is TGTGCCAGCAGCCTCCAGGGGGCCAACTATGGCTACACCTTC.